This entry describes one TCR beta chain. Its antigen remains unidentified. No base quality values were provided; no much bigger clone lies one nucleotide off. The junction shows trimming of 6 bases on V and 0 bases on J, plus 15 bases between the germline ends. CDR1 and CDR2, looked up from the germline V gene, are SGHAT and FQNNGV. The CDR3 goes from the cysteine to the phenylalanine over 16 residues. The DNA shown is the 48-base CDR3, in frame from base 1. The sample originates from a study of CD8 T cells in ankylosing spondylitis (dated by TCRdb to 2017 to 2019). In the study overall: To find TCR variants linked to disease, the study profiled T cell receptor beta repertoires in ankylosing spondylitis patients and healthy donors. Peripheral blood was sampled, and synovial fluid was additionally collected from ankylosing spondylitis patients. In total, the full study cohort was made up of about 110 healthy donors and 20 to 25 ankylosing spondylitis patients. Broad study findings and their caveats: The disease-linked clones showed a CD8+ phenotype and occurred at relatively low frequencies in peripheral blood. Blood from ankylosing spondylitis patients appeared to be characterized by a TCR beta motif composed of 7 to 9 highly homologous amino acid variants. According to the report, matched synovial fluid samples from ankylosing spondylitis patients were significantly enriched for the disease-linked clones. Some TCR beta motif variants had previously been reported in synovial fluid and blood of reactive arthritis patients, which suggested common disease-initiation mechanisms.

The instrument given in TCRdb is Illumina HiSeq 2500. TCR beta libraries were prepared by quantitative 5'-RACE with molecular barcodes. Processing in the source paper ran as follows. Disease-linked TCR variants were identified with a new computational method built on a probabilistic model of VDJ rearrangement. Using fastp at Q25 and MiXCR, TCRdb reprocessed the public reads and kept productive beta chains. Here each entry gathers all rows of one CDR3 protein and keeps the most common genes and DNA. These V and J calls rely on TCRdb rather than the paper's analysis. The sample yields under 450,000 distinct CDR3 sequences; more than 15% were counted once. The ten largest make up 0.85% to 1.3% of the sample.

The specimen sequenced was blood, either unsorted or a sorted T cell fraction (not recorded which). This receptor chain uses TRBV11-2 and TRBJ1-3; the best D guess is TRBD1, with 6 bases matching. This sequence was found in a male donor with ankylosing spondylitis. For the CDR3, the sequence is CASSSRGARSGNTIYF. The sequence in DNA is TGTGCCAGCAGTTCTAGGGGGGCTCGCTCTGGAAACACCATATATTTT.